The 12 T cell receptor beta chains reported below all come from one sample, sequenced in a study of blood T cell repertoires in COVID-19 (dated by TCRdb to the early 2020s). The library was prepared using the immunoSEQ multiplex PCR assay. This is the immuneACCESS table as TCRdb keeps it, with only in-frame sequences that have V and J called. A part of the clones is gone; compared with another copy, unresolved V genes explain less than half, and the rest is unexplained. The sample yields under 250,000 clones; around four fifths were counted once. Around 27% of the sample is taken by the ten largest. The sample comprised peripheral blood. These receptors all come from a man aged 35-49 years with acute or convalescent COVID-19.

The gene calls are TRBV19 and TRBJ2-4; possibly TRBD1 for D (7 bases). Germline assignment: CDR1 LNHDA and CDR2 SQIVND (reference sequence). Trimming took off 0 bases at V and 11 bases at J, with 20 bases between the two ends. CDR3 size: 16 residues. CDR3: CASSIDRQGGWMVQYF. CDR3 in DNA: TGTGCCAGTAGTATAGATAGGCAGGGGGGTTGGATGGTTCAGTACTTC. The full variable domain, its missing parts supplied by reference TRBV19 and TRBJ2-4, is DGGITQSPKYLFRKEGQNVTLSCEQNLNHDAMYWYRQDPGQGLRLIYYSQIVNDFQKGDIAEGYSVSREKKESFPLTVTSAQKNPTAFYLCASSIDRQGGWMVQYFGAGTRLSVL.

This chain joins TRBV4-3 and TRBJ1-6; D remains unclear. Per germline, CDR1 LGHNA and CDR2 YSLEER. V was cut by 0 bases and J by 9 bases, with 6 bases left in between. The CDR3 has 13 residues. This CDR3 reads CASSQDPGSPLHF. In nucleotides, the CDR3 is TGCGCCAGCAGCCAAGACCCAGGTTCACCCCTCCACTTT.

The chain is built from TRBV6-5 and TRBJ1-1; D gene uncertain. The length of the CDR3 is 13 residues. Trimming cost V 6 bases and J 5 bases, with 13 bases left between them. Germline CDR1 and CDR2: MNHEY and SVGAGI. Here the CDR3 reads CASRPDGGTEAFF. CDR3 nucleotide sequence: TGTGCCAGCAGACCCGACGGAGGGACTGAAGCTTTCTTT.

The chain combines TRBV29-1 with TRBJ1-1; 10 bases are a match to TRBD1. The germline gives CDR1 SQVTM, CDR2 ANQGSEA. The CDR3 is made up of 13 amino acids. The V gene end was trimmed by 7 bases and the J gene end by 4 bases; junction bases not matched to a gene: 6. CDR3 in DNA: TGCAGCGGTGGACAGGGGGGTACCACTGAAGCTTTCTTT. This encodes CSGGQGGTTEAFF.

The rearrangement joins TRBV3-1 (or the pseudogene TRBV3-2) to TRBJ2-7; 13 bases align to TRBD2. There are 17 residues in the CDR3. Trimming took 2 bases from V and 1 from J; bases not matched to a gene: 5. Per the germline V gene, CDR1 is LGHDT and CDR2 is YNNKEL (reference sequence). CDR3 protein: CASSQPGLAGVSYEQYF. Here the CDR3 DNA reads TGTGCCAGCAGCCAACCCGGACTAGCGGGAGTTTCCTACGAGCAGTACTTC.

CDR3 loop: CASSQGGGRVVAGPSTDTQYF. The CDR3 DNA reads as TGCGCCAGCAGCCAGGGGGGGGGAAGAGTGGTAGCGGGACCCAGCACAGATACGCAGTATTTT. The chain combines TRBV4-3 with TRBJ2-3, with 8 positions matching TRBD2. This CDR3 has 21 residues. V was pared by 3 bases and J by 0 bases, with 20 bases of the junction left unmatched. Per the germline V gene, CDR1 is LGHNA and CDR2 is YSLEER.

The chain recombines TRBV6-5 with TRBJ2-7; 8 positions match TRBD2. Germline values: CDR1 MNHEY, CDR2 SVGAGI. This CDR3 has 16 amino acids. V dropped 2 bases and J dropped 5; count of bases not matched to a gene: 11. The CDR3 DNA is TGTGCCAGCAGTTACGGTGCGAGCGGGAGAATCAACGAGCAGTACTTC. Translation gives CASSYGASGRINEQYF.

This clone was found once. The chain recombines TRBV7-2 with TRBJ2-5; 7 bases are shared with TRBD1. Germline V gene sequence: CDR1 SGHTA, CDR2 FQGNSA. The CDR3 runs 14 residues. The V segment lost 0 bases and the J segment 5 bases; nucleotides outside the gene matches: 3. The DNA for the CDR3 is TGTGCCAGCAGCTTAGCGAGCAGGGGGGAGACCCAGTACTTC. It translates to CASSLASRGETQYF.

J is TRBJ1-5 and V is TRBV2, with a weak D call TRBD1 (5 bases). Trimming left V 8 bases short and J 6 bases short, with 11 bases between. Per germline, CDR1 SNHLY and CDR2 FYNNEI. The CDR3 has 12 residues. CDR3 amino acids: CASRQQAQPQHF. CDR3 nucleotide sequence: TGTGCCAGCCGCCAACAGGCTCAGCCCCAGCATTTT.

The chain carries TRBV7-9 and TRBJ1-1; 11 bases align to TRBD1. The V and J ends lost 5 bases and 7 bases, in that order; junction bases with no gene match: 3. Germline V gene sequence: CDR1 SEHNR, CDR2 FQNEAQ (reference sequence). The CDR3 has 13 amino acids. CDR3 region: CASSEGTGGEAFF. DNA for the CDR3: TGTGCCAGCAGCGAGGGGACAGGGGGTGAAGCTTTCTTT.

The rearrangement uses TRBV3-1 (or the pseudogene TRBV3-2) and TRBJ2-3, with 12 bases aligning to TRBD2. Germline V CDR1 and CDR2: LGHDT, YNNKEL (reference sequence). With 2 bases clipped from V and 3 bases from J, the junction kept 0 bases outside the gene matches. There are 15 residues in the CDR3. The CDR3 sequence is CASSQLAGGTDTQYF. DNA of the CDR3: TGTGCCAGCAGCCAACTAGCGGGAGGGACAGATACGCAGTATTTT.

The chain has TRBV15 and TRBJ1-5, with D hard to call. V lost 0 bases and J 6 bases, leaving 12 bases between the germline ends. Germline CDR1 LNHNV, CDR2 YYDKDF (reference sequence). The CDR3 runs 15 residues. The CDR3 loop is CATSRDRGDRQPQHF. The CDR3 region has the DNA TGTGCCACCAGCAGAGATCGAGGAGACCGTCAGCCCCAGCATTTT. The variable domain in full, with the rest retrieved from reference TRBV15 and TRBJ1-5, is DAMVIQNPRYQVTQFGKPVTLSCSQTLNHNVMYWYQQKSSQAPKLLFHYYDKDFNNEADTPDNFQSRRPNTSFCFLDIRSPGLGDTAMYLCATSRDRGDRQPQHFGDGTRLSIL.